This T cell receptor (beta chain) was captured in a study of T-cell memory formation after mild COVID-19. Study summary: TCR clusters were largely donor specific.

The sample holds a few counts of this clonotype. Antigen unknown. TCRdb re-called the 5' RACE reads through MiXCR, storing one row per CDR3 protein. The repertoire holds 300,000 to 400,000 distinct CDR3 sequences, with around 15% as singletons. V gave up 2 bases and J gave up 11 bases, with 16 bases separating them. The CDR3 has 14 amino acids. Per germline, CDR1 MDHEN and CDR2 SYDVKM. Study results and limitations: The main location of contracting CD4+ clones was CM and EM, and that of contracting CD8+ clones was EMRA. Memory cells collected pre-infection included some clones that later responded, suggesting cross-reactive memory joined.

This chain uses TRBV28 with TRBJ1-3; the D gene is possibly TRBD1 (6 bases). Specimen: PBMCs or a T cell subset sorted from them (not recorded which). The receptor was derived from a man between 18 and 29 years old who had mild COVID-19 (a few samples of this study predate the infection). Cell type and time point are not known. The CDR3 loop is CASSLEYREGAIYF. CDR3 bases: TGTGCCAGCAGTTTAGAGTACAGGGAAGGAGCCATATATTTT.